This T cell receptor (beta chain) was obtained from a study of blood T cell repertoires in COVID-19. In the study overall: Both acute and convalescent COVID-19 samples were obtained from the United States, Italy and Spain.

This CDR3 has 15 residues. CDR1 DFQATT and CDR2 SNEGSKA come from the germline V gene (reference sequence). Trimming at V came to 3 bases and at J to 5 bases, leaving 9 bases not matched to a gene. Per the original methods: Amplification of reference gene primers provided the estimated nucleated cell counts. Repertoires were generated with immunoSEQ multiplex PCR, while TCRdb's copy carries only in-frame clones and drops some. The V and J calls and the clone size are those of that table, but D and trimming were determined from the DNA. Among roughly 180,000 clones listed, about nine tenths were seen once.

Sequenced sample: peripheral blood. V is TRBV20-1 and J is TRBJ2-5; TRBD2 matches at 10 bases. The source of this sequence is a man between 65 and 79 years old with active or convalescent COVID-19. CDR3 amino acids: CSASLAGGLRETQYF. CDR3 bases: TGCAGTGCTAGTTTAGCGGGGGGCCTTCGGGAGACCCAGTACTTC.